The 14 T cell receptor beta chains presented below share a single source sample, sequenced in a study of blood T cell repertoires in COVID-19. The repertoire was sequenced with immunoSEQ multiplex PCR; TCRdb's copy has only in-frame clones and lacks some. The data show some 370,000 clones, around 89% seen once. The source material was peripheral blood. The receptors shown here come from a man in his forties with acute or convalescent COVID-19.

This chain joins TRBV28 and TRBJ2-7; 7 nucleotides align to TRBD1. This CDR3 contains 16 residues. Germline V gene lookup returns CDR1 MDHEN and CDR2 SYDVKM. J was trimmed by 3 bases and V by 7 bases; bases with no gene match: 15. The CDR3 nucleotides read TGTGCCAGCAACGTCCAGGGGAACAGGGGAATCTACGAGCAGTACTTC. Translated: CASNVQGNRGIYEQYF. The variable domain in full, completed from reference TRBV28 and TRBJ2-7, reads DVKVTQSSRYLVKRTGEKVFLECVQDMDHENMFWYRQDPGLGLRLIYFSYDVKMKEKGDIPEGYSVSREKKERFSLILESASTNQTSMYLCASNVQGNRGIYEQYFGPGTRLTVT.

This clone was detected a few times. The rearrangement uses TRBV15 and TRBJ2-3; 8 bases agree with TRBD1. The trim removed 6 bases at V and 4 bases at J, leaving 9 bases unmatched. Germline CDR1 and CDR2: LNHNV and YYDKDF (reference sequence). The CDR3 length is 15 residues. CDR3 region: CATRDYRGVSDTQYF. The CDR3 DNA sequence: TGTGCCACCAGAGATTACAGGGGGGTGTCAGATACGCAGTATTTT.

The chain uses TRBV6-4 and TRBJ1-5, with D possibly matching TRBD1 (6 bases). The V gene lost 6 bases and the J gene lost 0 bases, with 12 bases spanning the gap. This CDR3 has 15 amino acids. The V gene's germline CDR1 is MRHNA and CDR2 SNTAGT. CDR3 in amino acids: CASRTPGVSNQPQHF. DNA for the CDR3: TGTGCCAGCAGGACCCCAGGGGTTAGCAATCAGCCCCAGCATTTT.

The chain joins TRBV24-1 to TRBJ2-5; TRBD1 matches at 7 bases. The CDR3 covers 15 residues. In germline, CDR1 is KGHDR, CDR2 SFDVKD. The J segment lost 4 bases and the V segment lost 1 base, leaving 5 bases of the junction unmatched. CDR3 nucleotides: TGTGCCACCAGTGATTTTTCACAGGGGCGAGAGACCCAGTACTTC. Translation: CATSDFSQGRETQYF.

The count of this clone is one. This chain links TRBV4-2 with TRBJ2-7, with a weak D call TRBD1 (5 bases). Germline V gene sequence: CDR1 LGHNA, CDR2 YNFKEQ. This CDR3 comprises 14 residues. V lost 1 base and J lost 3, with 10 bases in between. The CDR3 nucleotides are TGTGCCAGCAGCCAAGTTGGGGCAGTCTACGAGCAGTACTTC. It is translated as CASSQVGAVYEQYF.

The rearrangement uses TRBV18 and TRBJ1-2; 9 nucleotides agree with TRBD1. The CDR3 sequence is 15 residues long. With 3 bases clipped from V and 8 bases from J, the junction kept 10 bases outside the gene matches. Per germline, CDR1 KGHSH and CDR2 LQKENI. Here the CDR3 DNA reads TGTGCCAGCTCACCCCGGGACAGGGTCGATTGGGGCTACACCTTC. Residues: CASSPRDRVDWGYTF. Looking up the rest from reference TRBV18 and TRBJ1-2 gives the full variable domain: NAGVMQNPRHLVRRRGQEARLRCSPMKGHSHVYWYRQLPEEGLKFMVYLQKENIIDESGMPKERFSAEFPKEGPSILRIQQVVRGDSAAYFCASSPRDRVDWGYTFGSGTRLTVV.

This chain connects TRBV5-8 to TRBJ1-4; no clear D. The CDR3 is 15 amino acids. V was shortened by 6 bases and J by 8 bases, with 20 bases between the two germline ends. Germline lookup yields CDR1 SGHTS and CDR2 YDEGEE. The CDR3 sequence: CASIPRLSAREKLFF. CDR3 coding DNA: TGTGCCAGCATCCCACGTCTTAGCGCCCGGGAAAAACTGTTTTTT.

The V gene is TRBV7-2, the J gene TRBJ2-7; 11 bases are shared with TRBD2. Germline lookup yields CDR1 SGHTA and CDR2 FQGNSA. The V and J ends lost 5 bases and 6 bases, in that order; junction bases with no gene match: 6. The CDR3 totals 14 residues. The CDR3 DNA sequence: TGTGCCAGCAGCAATAGCGGGGGGGTAGGCGAGCAGTACTTC. This encodes CASSNSGGVGEQYF.

The rearrangement uses TRBV27 and TRBJ2-7; 9 bases fit TRBD1. The CDR3 is made up of 12 amino acids. V shed 10 bases, J shed 3 bases, and the junction held 4 bases outside the gene matches. Germline V gene data show CDR1 as MNHEY and CDR2 as SMNVEV (reference sequence). CDR3 nucleotide sequence: TGTGCCACCGGGACAGGGAGCTACGAGCAGTACTTC. Translating it yields CATGTGSYEQYF.

The chain employs TRBV3-1 (or the pseudogene TRBV3-2) and TRBJ2-2; possibly TRBD2 for D (5 bases). The CDR3 runs to 15 residues. Trimming cost V 1 base and J 3 bases, with 9 bases left between them. Germline V gene data show CDR1 as LGHDT and CDR2 as YNNKEL (reference sequence). The CDR3 here is CASSQGRWDTGELFF. The CDR3, as DNA: TGTGCCAGCAGCCAAGGGAGGTGGGACACCGGGGAGCTGTTTTTT.

This clone occurred a few times. This specimen includes other DNA sequences encoding the same CDR3. The chain carries TRBV19 and TRBJ1-1, with a weak D call TRBD1 (5 bases). Trimming pared 2 bases from V and 4 bases from J, leaving 8 bases between. Germline V gene data show CDR1 as LNHDA and CDR2 as SQIVND (reference sequence). This CDR3 is 13 amino acids long. The CDR3 bases are TGTGCCAGTAGTATACAGGGAAGCACTGAAGCTTTCTTT. This translates into CASSIQGSTEAFF.

This clone was detected only once. V and J are TRBV4-1 and TRBJ2-5, with 8 nucleotides matching TRBD1. Trimming at V came to 3 bases and at J to 5 bases, leaving 11 bases not matched to a gene. Germline CDR1 and CDR2: MGHRA and YSYEKL. The CDR3 runs to 16 residues. CDR3 sequence reads: CASSHPRQGIGETQYF. In DNA, the CDR3 is TGCGCCAGCAGCCACCCCAGACAGGGGATAGGGGAGACCCAGTACTTC.

This clone occurred once. The chain has TRBV10-3 and TRBJ1-1; tentatively, D is TRBD1 (5 bases). The V gene's germline CDR1 is ENHRY and CDR2 SYGVKD. This CDR3 has 13 residues. V was clipped by 6 bases and J by 1 base, with 9 bases between them. The CDR3 sequence is CAIRGGTNTEAFF. For the CDR3, the DNA is TGTGCCATCAGGGGGGGTACGAACACTGAAGCTTTCTTT.

The chain links TRBV7-6 to TRBJ1-2; D ambiguous. Germline assignment: CDR1 SGHVS and CDR2 FNYEAQ. The CDR3 contains 13 residues. V gave up 2 bases and J gave up 2 bases, with 6 bases separating them. DNA of the CDR3: TGTGCCAGCAGCTTAAACGAGAACTATGGCTACACCTTC. This translates into CASSLNENYGYTF.